These 18 T cell receptor beta chains originate from one sample sequenced in a study of blood T cell repertoires in COVID-19. Using immunoSEQ multiplex PCR, the repertoire was profiled, and TCRdb retains in-frame clones only, with some absent. Here the sample spans some 76,000 clones, approximately 90% being singletons. The sample taken for sequencing was peripheral blood. These receptors were obtained from a human donor in a cohort sampled during active COVID-19.

This clone appeared once. The chain couples TRBV5-1 to TRBJ1-1, with no clear D. Per the germline V gene, CDR1 is SGHRS and CDR2 is YFSETQ. The germline V and J ends were trimmed by 0 bases and 8 bases, with 14 bases remaining between them. The CDR3 loop spans 14 amino acids. CDR3 protein: CASSLGGLVGEAFF. CDR3 DNA: TGCGCCAGCAGCTTGGGAGGGCTGGTAGGGGAAGCTTTCTTT. Looking up the rest from reference TRBV5-1 and TRBJ1-1 gives the full variable domain: KAGVTQTPRYLIKTRGQQVTLSCSPISGHRSVSWYQQTPGQGLQFLFEYFSETQRNKGNFPGRFSGRQFSNSRSEMNVSTLELGDSALYLCASSLGGLVGEAFFGQGTRLTVV.

CDR3 DNA: TGCGCCAGCAGCCAACGGGACAGAGGACCGAACACTGAAGCTTTCTTT. This encodes CASSQRDRGPNTEAFF. The J gene is TRBJ1-1, the V gene TRBV4-3; TRBD1 agrees at 7 bases. Germline V CDR1 and CDR2: LGHNA, YSLEER. The V and J ends lost 2 bases and 1 base, in that order; junction bases with no gene match: 7. The CDR3 totals 16 residues.

The chain combines TRBV7-9 with TRBJ2-5; a weak D match, TRBD2 (7 bases). CDR1 is SEHNR and CDR2 is FQNEAQ in the germline V gene (reference sequence). V lost 8 bases and J lost 5, with 18 bases in between. The CDR3 has 14 amino acids. CDR3 in DNA: TGTGCCAGCCTTAGAGGGGGGGCCTTTGAGACCCAGTACTTC. Translation gives CASLRGGAFETQYF.

V is TRBV7-2 and J is TRBJ1-5; D might be TRBD1 (6 bases). Germline assignment: CDR1 SGHTA and CDR2 FQGNSA. V gave up 4 bases and J gave up 5 bases, with 15 bases separating them. The CDR3 is made up of 15 amino acids. The CDR3 reads CASSWDTGQHQPQHF. The CDR3 DNA follows: TGTGCCAGCAGCTGGGATACAGGGCAGCATCAGCCCCAGCATTTT.

The genes are TRBV10-3 and TRBJ1-3; D remains unclear. This CDR3 contains 14 residues. Per the germline V gene, CDR1 is ENHRY and CDR2 is SYGVKD. Trimming shortened V by 7 bases and J by 6 bases, and 16 bases separated the two germline ends. CDR3 coding DNA: TGTGCCATCACCCCGGGGAGTGCGATAAACACCATATATTTT. Translated, it gives CAITPGSAINTIYF.

This chain joins TRBV4-2 and TRBJ2-7, with TRBD2 matching over 12 bases. V dropped 1 base and J dropped 5; count of bases not matched to a gene: 6. There are 16 residues in the CDR3. Germline loops: CDR1 LGHNA, CDR2 YNFKEQ. CDR3 DNA sequence: TGTGCCAGCAGCCAAGTGGCTAGCGGGGGGGCCCACGAGCAGTACTTC. Amino acid sequence: CASSQVASGGAHEQYF.

The gene calls are TRBV7-3 and TRBJ2-1; 7 bases map to TRBD1. Germline trimming cut 4 bases from V and 12 bases from J; bases unmatched to any gene: 9. The CDR3 extends over 13 amino acids. The germline V gene has CDR1 SGHTA and CDR2 FQGTGA. The CDR3 loop is CASSWGTEGRQFF. The CDR3 nucleotides read TGTGCCAGCAGCTGGGGGACAGAAGGTCGGCAGTTCTTC.

The chain joins TRBV7-3 to TRBJ2-7; tentatively, D is TRBD2 (6 bases). Deletions cut 1 base from V and 5 bases from J, with 12 bases between. Per the germline V gene, CDR1 is SGHTA and CDR2 is FQGTGA. This CDR3 comprises 14 residues. The CDR3 region has the DNA TGTGCCAGCAGCTTAAGCGGGGAGTGGAACGAGCAGTACTTC. It codes for CASSLSGEWNEQYF.

The chain uses TRBV7-8 and TRBJ1-1; TRBD1 aligns across 8 bases. From germline, CDR1 is SGHVS and CDR2 FQNEAQ. CDR3 length: 14 amino acids. The J segment lost 4 bases and the V segment lost 0 bases, leaving 1 base of the junction unmatched. The CDR3 DNA follows: TGTGCCAGCAGCTTAGCGACAGGGGTCACTGAAGCTTTCTTT. This gives the protein CASSLATGVTEAFF.

V usage is TRBV18 and J usage is TRBJ2-1; 9 bases are a match to TRBD1. The CDR3 is 16 residues long. CDR1 and CDR2 from the germline V gene are KGHSH and LQKENI. V was pared by 0 bases and J by 10 bases, with 10 bases of the junction left unmatched. The CDR3 spells CASSPPGTGLPHEQFF. CDR3 coding DNA: TGTGCCAGCTCACCACCGGGGACAGGGTTACCTCACGAGCAGTTCTTC.

The chain combines TRBV6-2 or TRBV6-3 with TRBJ2-5; 11 bases map to TRBD2. V was pared by 4 bases and J by 7 bases, with 14 bases of the junction left unmatched. The CDR3 extends over 17 amino acids. Per the germline V gene, CDR1 is MNHEY and CDR2 is SVGEGT. In DNA, the CDR3 is TGTGCCAGCAGTTCGCACGGACTAGCGGGTCGTAAAGGGACCCAGTACTTC. Translation gives CASSSHGLAGRKGTQYF.

This chain connects TRBV2 to TRBJ2-1; possibly TRBD2 for D (5 bases). Trimming removed 7 bases at V and 1 base at J, with 11 bases between. CDR1 SNHLY and CDR2 FYNNEI come from the germline V gene. This CDR3 contains 14 residues. The DNA of the CDR3 is TGTGCCAGCACCTTACGCGGGTCCTACAATGAGCAGTTCTTC. This gives the protein CASTLRGSYNEQFF. The full variable domain, completed using reference TRBV2 and TRBJ2-1, is EPEVTQTPSHQVTQMGQEVILRCVPISNHLYFYWYRQILGQKVEFLVSFYNNEISEKSEIFDDQFSVERPDGSNFTLKIRSTKLEDSAMYFCASTLRGSYNEQFFGPGTRLTVL.

This chain links TRBV7-2 with TRBJ2-3, with D uncertain. The germline V gene encodes CDR1 SGHTA and CDR2 FQGNSA. The CDR3 totals 13 residues. Trimming cost V 0 bases and J 2 bases, with 3 bases left between them. This chain's CDR3 is CASSLALTDTQYF. In DNA form, the CDR3 reads TGTGCCAGCAGCTTAGCACTCACAGATACGCAGTATTTT.

The chain has TRBV18 and TRBJ1-4; TRBD1 might be the D (5 bases). The V gene lost 0 bases and the J gene lost 8 bases, with 13 bases spanning the gap. From germline, CDR1 is KGHSH and CDR2 LQKENI. The CDR3 length is 15 residues. The CDR3 spells CASSPPNREGEKLFF. The DNA of the CDR3 is TGTGCCAGCTCACCACCGAACCGGGAGGGGGAAAAACTGTTTTTT.

The chain couples TRBV11-1 to TRBJ1-3; possible D gene TRBD1, 6 bases. Trimming shortened V by 4 bases and J by 4 bases, and 11 bases separated the two germline ends. Germline CDR1 is SGHAT and CDR2 is FQDESV (reference sequence). CDR3 length equals 14 residues. CDR3 nucleotide sequence: TGTGCCAGCAGCTCCCGCGACAGGGGAAACACCATATATTTT. It is translated as CASSSRDRGNTIYF.

This rearrangement joins TRBV6-2 or TRBV6-3 to TRBJ2-1; TRBD1 aligns across 9 bases. The CDR3 sequence is 14 residues long. The ends lost 2 bases at V and 8 bases at J; junction bases unmatched: 4. Germline CDR1 is MNHEY and CDR2 is SVGEGT. CDR3 region: CASSYRQGEDEQFF. As DNA, the CDR3 is TGTGCCAGCAGTTACCGACAGGGGGAGGATGAGCAGTTCTTC.

The gene calls are TRBV10-3 and TRBJ2-5; 9 nucleotides match TRBD2. J was trimmed by 3 bases and V by 11 bases; bases with no gene match: 7. Germline V gene lookup returns CDR1 ENHRY and CDR2 SYGVKD. CDR3 length: 13 amino acids. DNA of the CDR3: TGTGCCGGTGGCGGGGGGGCTGAAGAGACCCAGTACTTC. It codes for CAGGGGAEETQYF.

This chain connects TRBV27 to TRBJ1-5; D is possibly TRBD1 (5 bases). Germline lookup yields CDR1 MNHEY and CDR2 SMNVEV (reference sequence). V was shortened by 5 bases and J by 7 bases, with 15 bases between the two germline ends. The CDR3 covers 14 residues. CDR3: CASSPDRGRQPQHF. CDR3 sequence (DNA): TGTGCCAGCAGTCCAGACAGAGGGAGGCAGCCCCAGCATTTT.